What follows are 12 T cell receptor beta chains derived from one specimen sequenced in a study of CD8+ T cells in alopecia areata. RNA was extracted and reverse transcribed into cDNA as the sequencing template. Here immunoSEQ multiplex PCR was the method, and the copy in TCRdb shows in-frame clones only, minus some. Seen here are 95,000 to 100,000 clones, roughly 56% observed once, and the top ten hold 16%. Treatment specified: oral pan-JAK inhibitor, 5-10 mg twice daily. The sample here was CD8+ T cells sorted from blood, taken at week 56, from a patient treated with tofacitinib. Receptor source: a human donor with alopecia areata.

The chain links TRBV19 to TRBJ1-1; D may be TRBD1 (6 bases). CDR1 is LNHDA, CDR2 SQIVND, per germline (reference sequence). Trimming took 5 bases from V and 5 from J, leaving 12 bases between them. CDR3 length: 13 residues. The CDR3 DNA reads TGTGCCAGTAGTGTCACAGGGCCGACTGAAGCTTTCTTT. The encoded protein is CASSVTGPTEAFF. Using reference TRBV19 and TRBJ1-1 for the parts outside the CDR3, the full variable domain is DGGITQSPKYLFRKEGQNVTLSCEQNLNHDAMYWYRQDPGQGLRLIYYSQIVNDFQKGDIAEGYSVSREKKESFPLTVTSAQKNPTAFYLCASSVTGPTEAFFGQGTRLTVV.

V usage is TRBV7-6 and J usage is TRBJ2-3; TRBD2 aligns across 7 bases. Germline V lookup: CDR1 SGHVS, CDR2 FNYEAQ. V gave up 5 bases and J gave up 1 base; unmatched junction bases: 9. The CDR3 covers 16 residues. CDR3 sequence: CASSPGMAGGTDTQYF. The CDR3 DNA reads as TGTGCCAGCAGCCCTGGTATGGCGGGGGGCACAGATACGCAGTATTTT.

This clone was detected only a few times. The CDR3 nucleotides are TGTGCCAGCACCTCATTGCTCCGAGCGAACACTGAAGCTTTCTTT. Amino acids: CASTSLLRANTEAFF. This rearrangement joins TRBV7-9 to TRBJ1-1; D gene ambiguous. The ends were cut back, 7 bases at V and 1 base at J, with 16 bases in the middle. CDR3 length: 15 amino acids. Per germline, CDR1 SEHNR and CDR2 FQNEAQ (reference sequence). Full variable domain (rest looked up from reference TRBV7-9 and TRBJ1-1): DTGVSQNPRHKITKRGQNVTFRCDPISEHNRLYWYRQTLGQGPEFLTYFQNEAQLEKSRLLSDRFSAERPKGSFSTLEIQRTEQGDSAMYLCASTSLLRANTEAFFGQGTRLTVV.

The chain employs TRBV5-1 and TRBJ2-1; no firm D call. There are 16 residues in the CDR3. CDR1 SGHRS and CDR2 YFSETQ come from the germline V gene. Trimming took 0 bases from V and 8 from J, leaving 18 bases between them. This CDR3 is CASSLEGVRPGDEQFF. The DNA of the CDR3 is TGCGCCAGCAGCTTGGAGGGCGTGAGGCCCGGTGATGAGCAGTTCTTC.

This clone has just a few counts. The rearrangement uses TRBV29-1 and TRBJ2-3; D may be TRBD1 (5 bases). CDR3 length: 11 residues. Trimming cost V 5 bases and J 3 bases, with 6 bases left between them. Germline V gives CDR1 SQVTM, CDR2 ANQGSEA. The CDR3 DNA reads as TGCAGCGTTAGACAGACAGATACGCAGTATTTT. Translated, it gives CSVRQTDTQYF.

This clone was seen more than once but under ten times. The rearrangement joins TRBV30 to TRBJ2-7; 7 bases align to TRBD1. Germline V lookup: CDR1 GTSNPN, CDR2 SVGIG (reference sequence). This CDR3 comprises 17 residues. Trimming at V came to 1 base and at J to 1 base, leaving 13 bases not matched to a gene. The CDR3 protein is CAWSETEGTVGSYEQYF. CDR3 coding DNA: TGTGCCTGGAGTGAAACAGAAGGGACAGTAGGATCCTACGAGCAGTACTTC.

This chain joins TRBV14 and TRBJ1-2; 8 bases agree with TRBD1. This CDR3 has 14 amino acids. The germline V gene has CDR1 SGHDN and CDR2 FVKESK. The V and J ends lost 0 bases and 8 bases, in that order; junction bases with no gene match: 5. The CDR3 coding sequence is TGTGCCAGCAGCCAAGACGGGACAGGAGACGGCTACACCTTC. Protein product: CASSQDGTGDGYTF.

CDR3 coding DNA: TGTGCCAGCAGGATTACAGGGCCGAATGAGACCCAGTACTTC. Amino acids: CASRITGPNETQYF. The chain couples TRBV7-9 to TRBJ2-5; D perhaps matches TRBD1 (6 bases). The germline V and J ends were trimmed by 6 bases and 5 bases, with 16 bases remaining between them. Germline V gives CDR1 SEHNR, CDR2 FQNEAQ (reference sequence). This CDR3 region has 14 residues.

The chain uses TRBV19 and TRBJ1-3; no definite D call. Germline assignment: CDR1 LNHDA and CDR2 SQIVND (reference sequence). The V end lost 4 bases, the J end lost 0 bases, and 10 bases lay between the germline ends. The CDR3 is 15 amino acids. CDR3 loop: CASSSGYYSGNTIYF. The CDR3 coding sequence is TGTGCCAGTAGTAGTGGGTATTACTCTGGAAACACCATATATTTT.

V and J are TRBV13 and TRBJ1-4, with 9 nucleotides matching TRBD1. The V segment lost 8 bases and the J segment 3 bases; nucleotides outside the gene matches: 4. In germline, CDR1 is PRHDT, CDR2 FYEKMQ (reference sequence). This CDR3 is 14 amino acids long. In nucleotides, the CDR3 is TGTGCCAGCCGACGACAGGGGGCTAATGAAAAACTGTTTTTT. Protein: CASRRQGANEKLFF.

The V and J genes are TRBV4-1 and TRBJ2-3; tentatively, D is TRBD2 (6 bases). In germline, CDR1 is MGHRA, CDR2 YSYEKL. The germline V and J ends were trimmed by 0 bases and 6 bases, with 22 bases remaining between them. This CDR3 comprises 18 residues. CDR3 DNA sequence: TGCGCCAGCAGCCAAGAGGGCCAGGCGGGGAATGATCCTGATACGCAGTATTTT. Its translation is CASSQEGQAGNDPDTQYF.

In its sample, this clone was seen a few times. V and J are TRBV28 and TRBJ2-3, with 14 bases lining up with TRBD2. The CDR3 totals 18 residues. V shed 2 bases, J shed 2 bases, and the junction held 6 bases outside the gene matches. Germline assignment: CDR1 MDHEN and CDR2 SYDVKM. The DNA of the CDR3 is TGTGCCAGCAGTTTAGGGACTAGCGGGGGAACATTCACAGATACGCAGTATTTT. As protein: CASSLGTSGGTFTDTQYF.